Listed here are 28 T cell receptor beta chains from one sample, sequenced in a study of cytomegalovirus exposure and HLA in healthy donors. The PCR made use of 60 Vbeta and 13 Jbeta primers. Clones were read by immunoSEQ multiplex PCR, and TCRdb kept only the in-frame ones, dropping some. The top ten clones hold about 1.7% of a sample with about 250,000 clones, about nine tenths of them seen once. Sequenced: PBMCs. These TCRs come from a girl aged 2 to 9 in good health and CMV-seronegative.

This chain joins TRBV2 and TRBJ1-6; 8 positions agree with TRBD1. The CDR3 has 17 amino acids. Trimming at V came to 7 bases and at J to 8 bases, leaving 16 bases not matched to a gene. The germline gives CDR1 SNHLY, CDR2 FYNNEI. CDR3 coding DNA: TGTGCCAGCAACGCACCCTTCGGACAGGGAGGGGATTCACCCCTCCACTTT. This codes for CASNAPFGQGGDSPLHF.

The chain combines TRBV13 with TRBJ2-5; TRBD1 agrees at 7 bases. Trimming at V came to 0 bases and at J to 5 bases, leaving 3 bases not matched to a gene. This CDR3 has 14 residues. The germline V gene has CDR1 PRHDT and CDR2 FYEKMQ (reference sequence). The CDR3 DNA follows: TGTGCCAGCAGCTTAGGCAGGGGGTTGGAGACCCAGTACTTC. It is translated as CASSLGRGLETQYF.

The chain couples TRBV15 to TRBJ1-2, with 11 bases matching TRBD1. V was pared by 0 bases and J by 4 bases, with 7 bases of the junction left unmatched. Germline V gives CDR1 LNHNV, CDR2 YYDKDF (reference sequence). This CDR3 region has 17 residues. CDR3 protein: CATSRDPWTGGRYGYTF. The CDR3 coding sequence is TGTGCCACCAGCAGAGATCCCTGGACAGGGGGCCGCTATGGCTACACCTTC.

The chain carries TRBV7-3 and TRBJ2-2; D perhaps matches TRBD2 (6 bases). The V end lost 2 bases, the J end lost 4 bases, and 11 bases lay between the germline ends. Germline CDR1 reads SGHTA; CDR2 reads FQGTGA. The CDR3 is 15 amino acids. This CDR3 is CASSLGRGSTGELFF. In nucleotides, the CDR3 is TGTGCCAGCAGCTTAGGGCGGGGTAGCACCGGGGAGCTGTTTTTT.

The chain links TRBV19 to TRBJ2-5; 14 bases fit TRBD2. CDR3 length equals 19 residues. Germline CDR1 LNHDA, CDR2 SQIVND (reference sequence). With V trimmed by 5 bases and J by 5 bases, 16 bases remained unmatched. CDR3 in DNA: TGTGCCAGTAGTCCTACCCGGGGACTAGCGGGAGAAGATGGGGAGACCCAGTACTTC. Translating it yields CASSPTRGLAGEDGETQYF.

In this sample, this clone turned up once. V and J are TRBV10-3 and TRBJ2-1; 8 bases fit TRBD2. J lost 6 bases, V lost 5 bases, and 9 bases had no gene match. CDR3 size: 15 residues. CDR1 and CDR2 (germline): ENHRY, SYGVKD. The CDR3 region has the DNA TGTGCCATCAGTCCTTCGGGACTAGGTGCCAATGAGCAGTTCTTC. The encoded protein is CAISPSGLGANEQFF.

The chain employs TRBV30 and TRBJ1-2; 8 bases map to TRBD1. The germline V gene has CDR1 GTSNPN and CDR2 SVGIG (reference sequence). The CDR3 has 13 residues. V lost 5 bases and J lost 6; bases outside the gene matches: 8. DNA for the CDR3: TGTGCCTGGTGGAATGGACAGGGTGATGGCTACACCTTC. It codes for CAWWNGQGDGYTF.

The V and J genes are TRBV30 and TRBJ2-4, with D perhaps matching TRBD1 (5 bases). V was cut by 2 bases and J by 4 bases, with 9 bases left in between. Germline V gives CDR1 GTSNPN, CDR2 SVGIG (reference sequence). The length of the CDR3 is 13 residues. In nucleotides, the CDR3 is TGTGCCTGGAGTCAGGGTATGAAAAACATTCAGTACTTC. Translating gives CAWSQGMKNIQYF.

The chain recombines TRBV10-1 with TRBJ1-5; D remains ambiguous. Trimming left V 8 bases short and J 0 bases short, with 8 bases between. This CDR3 spans 13 amino acids. Germline CDR1 reads WNHNN; CDR2 reads SYGVQD (reference sequence). CDR3 region: CASARDSNQPQHF. The CDR3 DNA follows: TGCGCCAGCGCCCGAGATAGCAATCAGCCCCAGCATTTT.

The gene calls are TRBV5-1 and TRBJ2-5, with TRBD2 as a possible D gene (6 bases). The length of the CDR3 is 14 residues. Germline V gene data show CDR1 as SGHRS and CDR2 as YFSETQ. V was shortened by 0 bases and J by 4 bases, with 10 bases between the two germline ends. The CDR3 nucleotides read TGCGCCAGCAGCTTGGAGGGACTCCCAGAGACCCAGTACTTC. Translating it yields CASSLEGLPETQYF.

The chain employs TRBV19 and TRBJ2-5; D is possibly TRBD1 (5 bases). The J call is uncertain, as TRBJ2-7 better fits the DNA end. This CDR3 contains 16 residues. Germline assignment: CDR1 LNHDA and CDR2 SQIVND (reference sequence). In DNA form, the CDR3 reads TGTGCCAGTAGTATGGTATCAATTGACAGAAGCTACGAGCAGTACTTC. It codes for CASSMVSIDRSYEQYF.

The rearrangement joins TRBV18 to TRBJ1-4, with TRBD1 matching 7 bases. This CDR3 has 15 amino acids. Germline values: CDR1 KGHSH, CDR2 LQKENI. J lost 8 bases, V lost 0 bases, and 6 bases had no gene match. CDR3 loop: CASSPPGQGGEKLFF. The CDR3 DNA follows: TGTGCCAGCTCACCACCGGGGCAGGGGGGAGAAAAACTGTTTTTT.

The chain is built from TRBV5-1 and TRBJ2-1; D remains ambiguous. CDR3 size: 13 residues. The germline V and J ends were trimmed by 0 bases and 8 bases, with 9 bases remaining between them. Per the germline V gene, CDR1 is SGHRS and CDR2 is YFSETQ. The CDR3 DNA sequence: TGCGCCAGCAGCTTGGAGTGGCCCCATGAGCAGTTCTTC. Protein sequence: CASSLEWPHEQFF.

The chain couples TRBV7-9 to TRBJ2-7; 9 bases are a match to TRBD1. V lost 5 bases, J lost 7 bases, and 9 bases stayed unmatched. The V gene's germline CDR1 is SEHNR and CDR2 FQNEAQ (reference sequence). The CDR3 totals 14 residues. The CDR3 protein is CASSETGGLREQYF. CDR3 DNA: TGTGCCAGCAGCGAGACAGGGGGTTTGAGGGAGCAGTACTTC. The whole variable domain, remainder taken from reference TRBV7-9 and TRBJ2-7, is DTGVSQNPRHKITKRGQNVTFRCDPISEHNRLYWYRQTLGQGPEFLTYFQNEAQLEKSRLLSDRFSAERPKGSFSTLEIQRTEQGDSAMYLCASSETGGLREQYFGPGTRLTVT.

This chain uses TRBV19 with TRBJ2-7; the D gene is possibly TRBD2 (6 bases). Germline CDR1 reads LNHDA; CDR2 reads SQIVND (reference sequence). V was trimmed by 6 bases and J by 7 bases, leaving 19 bases between them. This CDR3 spans 14 amino acids. CDR3 in DNA: TGTGCCAGTAGCACCGACGGGAGTGGTTGGGAGCAGTACTTC. Its protein product is CASSTDGSGWEQYF.

The chain links TRBV18 to TRBJ2-1; D is ambiguous. The germline V and J ends were trimmed by 4 bases and 0 bases, with 7 bases remaining between them. CDR3 length equals 14 residues. The germline V gene has CDR1 KGHSH and CDR2 LQKENI. The CDR3 is CASSRASSYNEQFF. The CDR3 DNA is TGTGCCAGCTCACGGGCGAGCTCCTACAATGAGCAGTTCTTC.

The chain links TRBV25-1 to TRBJ2-5; D is undetermined. The end of the DNA is better explained by TRBJ2-7, so the J call may be wrong. The CDR3 is 14 amino acids. Germline-derived CDR1 and CDR2 are MGHDK and SYGVNS. CDR3 in amino acids: CASKEENKNYEQYF. In DNA form, the CDR3 reads TGTGCCAGCAAAGAGGAGAACAAGAACTACGAGCAGTACTTC.

A single count supports this clone. The rearrangement links TRBV6-1 to TRBJ1-2; possible D gene TRBD1, 5 bases. Germline assignment: CDR1 MNHNS and CDR2 SASEGT. Trimming pared 7 bases from V and 5 bases from J, leaving 17 bases between. The CDR3 contains 14 residues. In nucleotides, the CDR3 is TGTGCCAGCACCTCTCGTCCAGGGCGGTATGGCTACACCTTC. Translated, it gives CASTSRPGRYGYTF.

This sequence joins TRBV5-1 and TRBJ2-1; 8 bases are a match to TRBD2. The CDR3 has 15 residues. Germline lookup yields CDR1 SGHRS and CDR2 YFSETQ. Losses at the gene ends were 5 bases for V and 0 bases for J; bases not matched to a gene: 4. The CDR3 loop reads CASRASGSSYNEQFF. The CDR3 coding sequence is TGCGCCAGCAGGGCCAGCGGGAGCTCCTACAATGAGCAGTTCTTC.

This clone has a single count. CDR3 in DNA: TGTGCCAGCAGCGGAGACTGGTACTACGAGCAGTACTTC. Its translation: CASSGDWYYEQYF. V and J are TRBV7-9 and TRBJ2-7; no reliable D call. The ends were cut back, 5 bases at V and 3 bases at J, with 11 bases in the middle. The CDR3 spans 13 residues. Germline V CDR1 and CDR2: SEHNR, FQNEAQ (reference sequence). Full variable domain (outside the CDR3, taken from reference TRBV7-9 and TRBJ2-7): DTGVSQNPRHKITKRGQNVTFRCDPISEHNRLYWYRQTLGQGPEFLTYFQNEAQLEKSRLLSDRFSAERPKGSFSTLEIQRTEQGDSAMYLCASSGDWYYEQYFGPGTRLTVT.

The chain recombines TRBV7-9 with TRBJ1-1; no clear D gene. The CDR3 sequence is 13 residues long. CDR1 SEHNR and CDR2 FQNEAQ come from the germline V gene (reference sequence). V was trimmed by 2 bases and J by 2 bases, leaving 6 bases between them. The DNA of the CDR3 is TGTGCCAGCAGCTTATCACTAAACACTGAAGCTTTCTTT. Encoded protein: CASSLSLNTEAFF.

The chain uses TRBV5-5 and TRBJ1-5; 7 bases align to TRBD1. The CDR3 contains 16 residues. The V gene's germline CDR1 is SGHKS and CDR2 YYEKEE (reference sequence). The V and J ends lost 3 bases and 1 base, in that order; junction bases with no gene match: 7. CDR3: CASSSQGKGSNQPQHF. In DNA, the CDR3 is TGTGCCAGCAGCTCACAGGGGAAGGGGAGCAATCAGCCCCAGCATTTT.

This chain links TRBV10-3 with TRBJ2-3, with 10 bases identical to TRBD2. This CDR3 has 19 residues. In germline, CDR1 is ENHRY, CDR2 SYGVKD. Trimming at V came to 4 bases and at J to 4 bases, leaving 17 bases not matched to a gene. The CDR3 nucleotides are TGTGCCATCAGTGGGACTAGCGGAGACCTCGAAAAGCATCCAGATACGCAGTATTTT. It translates to CAISGTSGDLEKHPDTQYF.

The genes are TRBV4-2 and TRBJ1-6; 7 positions match TRBD1. The junction had 13 bases not matched to a gene; V was cut back by 5 bases and J by 6 bases. Germline V gene sequence: CDR1 LGHNA, CDR2 YNFKEQ. The CDR3 extends over 17 amino acids. The CDR3 spells CASSSKPGQSLNSPLHF. Written as DNA, the CDR3 is TGTGCCAGCAGCTCAAAGCCGGGACAGAGCCTTAATTCACCCCTCCACTTT.

The chain employs TRBV10-3 and TRBJ2-5, with TRBD1 matching over 7 bases. With V trimmed by 3 bases and J by 5 bases, 6 bases remained unmatched. CDR3 length: 14 residues. Germline CDR1 reads ENHRY; CDR2 reads SYGVKD. The CDR3 region is CAISETTGAETQYF. The CDR3 nucleotides are TGTGCCATCAGTGAAACAACAGGGGCCGAGACCCAGTACTTC.

The chain combines TRBV9 with TRBJ2-2, with TRBD2 as a possible D gene (5 bases). Germline V gene sequence: CDR1 SGDLS, CDR2 YYNGEE. The CDR3 contains 15 residues. Trimming took off 1 base at V and 4 bases at J, with 11 bases between the two ends. CDR3 nucleotides: TGTGCCAGCAGCGTAAGGGAGCCGCCCACCGGGGAGCTGTTTTTT. This codes for CASSVREPPTGELFF.

This rearrangement joins TRBV6-5 to TRBJ2-5; D is perhaps TRBD1 (6 bases). The J call is in doubt because the DNA end fits TRBJ2-7 better. Germline V gene lookup returns CDR1 MNHEY and CDR2 SVGAGI. This CDR3 has 12 residues. The CDR3 DNA is TGTGCCACTCTCGGGGACACCTCCGAGCAGTACTTC. It translates to CATLGDTSEQYF.

The gene calls are TRBV7-8 and TRBJ2-7; perhaps TRBD2 as D (5 bases). The CDR3 has 14 residues. Per germline, CDR1 SGHVS and CDR2 FQNEAQ. V lost 5 bases to trimming and J lost 2 bases, with 13 bases between them. Here the CDR3 DNA reads TGTGCCAGCAGCCCAATCCTAGCCCCCTACGAGCAGTACTTC. Protein: CASSPILAPYEQYF.